The clone carrying this TCR beta chain has at least ten counts. The germline gene is not matched at one end of the junction; a read error may be the cause. This entry is derived from a study of blood T cells in healthy people across ages. Together with a sample-barcoded 5' primer, a J-beta primer mix was included in a second PCR lasting about 6 to 12 cycles. There were at least 2.5 million CDR3-containing paired-end reads obtained from each sample. TCRdb re-derived calls from the 5' RACE reads in MiXCR, one entry per CDR3 protein. Altogether 850,000 to 1,100,000 distinct CDR3 sequences are present, around two fifths being singletons, with the ten largest covering 10% to 15%. Germline V gives CDR1 SGHRS, CDR2 YFSETQ. This CDR3 region has 13 residues.

This sequence was found in a man aged 18 to 29 in good health. The chain couples TRBV5-1 to TRBJ2-5; D may be TRBD2 (5 bases). Sequencing used blood. This chain's CDR3 is CASSLEGGETQYF. CDR3 nucleotides: TGTGCCAGCAGCCTAGAGGGTGGTGAGACCCAGTACTTC.